What follows is one TCR beta chain and its context. Other DNA sequences in this sample translate to the same CDR3. Generated by immunoSEQ multiplex PCR, the TCRdb table keeps only in-frame clones and is missing some. The table records about 680,000 clones, roughly 90% of them present only once. Stated treatment: 15 to 20 received Ad26.COV2.S at low or high dose, single or two shots; roughly five received placebo; per-sample allocation not given. Each sample was drawn 63 days after the first injection (of vaccine or placebo). Vaccination used an Ad26 vector expressing Wuhan-strain SARS-CoV-2 spike. The sample belongs to a study of Ad26.COV2.S vaccination and SARS-CoV-2 variants. Per the germline V gene, CDR1 is GTSNPN and CDR2 is SVGIG (reference sequence). The CDR3 spans 11 residues. V was trimmed by 3 bases and J by 2 bases, leaving 4 bases between them.

The source is a person between 18 and 59 years old who received the Ad26.COV2.S COVID-19 vaccine or a placebo. This material consisted of peripheral blood, taken in a trial of Ad26.COV2.S vaccine versus placebo. The chain recombines TRBV30 with TRBJ1-2; D is undetermined. The CDR3 DNA reads as TGTGCCTGGAGCCGGAACTATGGCTACACCTTC. This translates into CAWSRNYGYTF.